A single sample gave rise to the 9 T cell receptor beta chains below, sequenced in a study of blood T cell repertoires in COVID-19. Sequencing used immunoSEQ multiplex PCR; TCRdb keeps in-frame clones, though not all of them. The sample consists of over 350,000 clones, 75% to 90% of them appearing once. Sequenced input: peripheral blood. The receptors come from a woman under 40 with acute or convalescent COVID-19.

The rearrangement uses TRBV2 and TRBJ2-7; 13 bases line up with TRBD2. V dropped 2 bases and J dropped 5; count of bases not matched to a gene: 15. CDR1 and CDR2 (germline): SNHLY, FYNNEI. The CDR3 is made up of 19 amino acids. The CDR3 DNA follows: TGTGCCAGCAGTGAATACTCCCTGCAACTAGCGGGGGGGGTGAACGAGCAGTACTTC. Translating it yields CASSEYSLQLAGGVNEQYF.

CDR3 DNA: TGTGCCAGCAGGGAACTGCTGAGCTCCTACAATGAGCAGTTCTTC. This gives the protein CASRELLSSYNEQFF. The J gene is TRBJ2-1, the V gene TRBV19; weak D call: TRBD1 (5 bases). The CDR3 has 15 residues. V shed 9 bases and J shed 0 bases, with 15 bases lying between them. The germline gives CDR1 LNHDA, CDR2 SQIVND (reference sequence).

CDR3 sequence (DNA): TGTGCCAGCAGCTTGTCTGGGGCGTACGGTGGAAACACCATATATTTT. Amino acids: CASSLSGAYGGNTIYF. The V call is TRBV5-5, the J call TRBJ1-3; possible D gene TRBD1, 5 bases. The CDR3 covers 16 residues. Per the germline V gene, CDR1 is SGHKS and CDR2 is YYEKEE (reference sequence). V lost 1 base to trimming and J lost 3 bases, with 14 bases between them.

The chain joins TRBV7-3 to TRBJ2-1, with D possibly being TRBD1 (6 bases). V shed 4 bases and J shed 7 bases, with 14 bases lying between them. Germline CDR1 and CDR2: SGHTA and FQGTGA. The CDR3 has 14 amino acids. The chain's CDR3 is CASSSQGSLNEQFF. In DNA form, the CDR3 reads TGTGCCAGCAGCTCACAGGGTTCTTTAAATGAGCAGTTCTTC.

The rearrangement joins TRBV5-4 to TRBJ2-5, with D unclear. Germline CDR1 reads SGHNT; CDR2 reads YYREEE (reference sequence). V was cut by 1 base and J by 5 bases, with 6 bases left in between. This CDR3 region has 12 residues. CDR3 region: CASSLYPETQYF. The CDR3 bases are TGTGCCAGCAGCTTGTATCCGGAGACCCAGTACTTC.

J is TRBJ1-2 and V is TRBV6-5, with TRBD1 identical over 7 bases. With V trimmed by 8 bases and J by 4 bases, 7 bases remained unmatched. This CDR3 spans 13 amino acids. CDR1 MNHEY and CDR2 SVGAGI come from the germline V gene. The CDR3 nucleotides are TGTGCCAGCTATCGAAGGGACAGCTATGGCTACACCTTC. Translation: CASYRRDSYGYTF.

The rearrangement links TRBV6-5 to TRBJ2-2, with D possibly matching TRBD1 (5 bases). The V and J ends lost 4 bases and 5 bases respectively, with 14 bases between them. The CDR3 is 15 residues long. Germline V gene data show CDR1 as MNHEY and CDR2 as SVGAGI. The chain's CDR3 is CASSLGRAPTGELFF. CDR3 coding DNA: TGTGCCAGCAGTTTGGGCAGGGCTCCAACCGGGGAGCTGTTTTTT.

This chain uses TRBV30 with TRBJ2-7, with 8 bases lining up with TRBD1. Germline V gives CDR1 GTSNPN, CDR2 SVGIG (reference sequence). This CDR3 is built from 14 residues. With V trimmed by 2 bases and J by 6 bases, 9 bases remained unmatched. Here the CDR3 DNA reads TGTGCCTGGAGTCCAGGACAGGGTTCCGGCGAGCAGTACTTC. It specifies CAWSPGQGSGEQYF.

The chain carries TRBV3-1 (or the pseudogene TRBV3-2) and TRBJ2-7, with 8 bases lining up with TRBD1. The CDR3 extends over 13 amino acids. Germline V lookup: CDR1 LGHDT, CDR2 YNNKEL (reference sequence). V lost 4 bases, J lost 7 bases, and 6 bases stayed unmatched. In nucleotides, the CDR3 is TGTGCCAGCAGCCGCCAGGGGGCAGGAGAGCAGTACTTC. It encodes CASSRQGAGEQYF.